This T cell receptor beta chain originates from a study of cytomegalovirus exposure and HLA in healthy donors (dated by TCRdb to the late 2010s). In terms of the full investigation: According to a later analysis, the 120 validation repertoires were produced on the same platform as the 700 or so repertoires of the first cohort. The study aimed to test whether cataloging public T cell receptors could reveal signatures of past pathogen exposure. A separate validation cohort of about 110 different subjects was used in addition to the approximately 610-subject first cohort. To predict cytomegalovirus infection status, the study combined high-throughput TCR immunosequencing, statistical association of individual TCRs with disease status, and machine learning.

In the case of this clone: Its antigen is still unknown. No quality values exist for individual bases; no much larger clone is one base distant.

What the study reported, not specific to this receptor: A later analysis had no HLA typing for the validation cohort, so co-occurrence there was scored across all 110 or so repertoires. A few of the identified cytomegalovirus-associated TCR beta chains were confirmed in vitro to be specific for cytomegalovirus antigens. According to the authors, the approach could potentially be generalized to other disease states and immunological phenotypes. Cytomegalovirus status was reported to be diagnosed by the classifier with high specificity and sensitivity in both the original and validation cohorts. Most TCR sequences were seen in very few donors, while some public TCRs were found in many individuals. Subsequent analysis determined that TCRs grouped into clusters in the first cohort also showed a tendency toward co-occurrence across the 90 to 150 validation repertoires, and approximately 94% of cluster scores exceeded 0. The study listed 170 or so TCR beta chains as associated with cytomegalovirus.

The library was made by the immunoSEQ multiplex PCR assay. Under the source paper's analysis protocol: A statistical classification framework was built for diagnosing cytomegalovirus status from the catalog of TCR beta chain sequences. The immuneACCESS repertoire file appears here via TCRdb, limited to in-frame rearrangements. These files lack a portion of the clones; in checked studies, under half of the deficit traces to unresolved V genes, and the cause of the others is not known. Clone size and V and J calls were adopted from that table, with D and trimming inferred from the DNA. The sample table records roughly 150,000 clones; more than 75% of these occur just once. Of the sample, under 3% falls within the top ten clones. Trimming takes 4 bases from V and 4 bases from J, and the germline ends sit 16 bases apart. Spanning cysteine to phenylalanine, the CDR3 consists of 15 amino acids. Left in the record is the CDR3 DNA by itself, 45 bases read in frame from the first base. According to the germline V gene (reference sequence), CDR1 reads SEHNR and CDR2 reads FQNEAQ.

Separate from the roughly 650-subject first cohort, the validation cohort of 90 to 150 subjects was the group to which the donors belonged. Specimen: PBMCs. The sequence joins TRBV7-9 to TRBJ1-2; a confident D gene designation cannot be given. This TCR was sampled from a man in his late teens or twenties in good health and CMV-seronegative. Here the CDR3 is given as CASSSPGSSGYGYTF. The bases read TGTGCCAGCAGCTCCCCCGGTAGTTCAGGCTATGGCTACACCTTC.